Listed here are 9 T cell receptor beta chains from one sample, sequenced in a study of shared T cell receptors in the human thymus. Some clones are missing from TCRdb's copy, which holds only in-frame ones; the method was immunoSEQ multiplex PCR. The sample has around 67,000 clones, more than 90% seen once. What was sequenced was thymocytes. These receptors were obtained from a human donor.

CDR3 DNA: TGTGCCAGTCGTCGGGCAGGGGAGAGCGAGCAGTACTTC. Translation: CASRRAGESEQYF. The chain combines TRBV27 with TRBJ2-7; D is perhaps TRBD1 (6 bases). V gave up 9 bases and J gave up 6 bases, with 18 bases separating them. Looked up from germline, CDR1 is MNHEY and CDR2 is SMNVEV (reference sequence). The CDR3 runs to 13 residues.

In its sample, this clone was seen once. The CDR3 spells CASSQGLYGYTF. The CDR3 DNA follows: TGTGCCAGTAGTCAGGGCCTCTATGGCTACACCTTC. This sequence joins TRBV19 and TRBJ1-2, with D tentatively TRBD1 (5 bases). Germline assignment: CDR1 LNHDA and CDR2 SQIVND (reference sequence). V was pared by 5 bases and J by 4 bases, with 8 bases between. CDR3 length: 12 amino acids.

The J gene is TRBJ1-1, the V gene TRBV5-1; D is perhaps TRBD1 (5 bases). V dropped 0 bases and J dropped 2 bases, with 11 bases sitting between them. CDR1 and CDR2 from the germline V gene are SGHRS and YFSETQ. CDR3 size: 15 residues. The CDR3 DNA sequence: TGCGCCAGCAGCTTGGTGGGGGTTGATAACACTGAAGCTTTCTTT. It codes for CASSLVGVDNTEAFF. The full variable domain, completed using reference TRBV5-1 and TRBJ1-1, is KAGVTQTPRYLIKTRGQQVTLSCSPISGHRSVSWYQQTPGQGLQFLFEYFSETQRNKGNFPGRFSGRQFSNSRSEMNVSTLELGDSALYLCASSLVGVDNTEAFFGQGTRLTVV.

The chain combines TRBV7-2 with TRBJ1-1; D gene unclear. Germline V gene data show CDR1 as SGHTA and CDR2 as FQGNSA. This CDR3 has 17 residues. Trimming stripped 7 bases from V and 2 bases from J, with 23 bases between. The CDR3: CASTIRCDLRANTEAFF. The CDR3 DNA sequence: TGTGCCAGCACCATAAGGTGTGATCTGAGGGCTAACACTGAAGCTTTCTTT.

The chain combines TRBV9 with TRBJ2-7, with D maybe TRBD2 (6 bases). Looked up from germline, CDR1 is SGDLS and CDR2 is YYNGEE. With 0 bases removed from V and 5 bases from J, the gap between germline ends came to 12 bases. This CDR3 has 14 amino acids. DNA for the CDR3: TGTGCCAGCAGCGTAGGAGGGGAGGCCCACGAGCAGTACTTC. Protein: CASSVGGEAHEQYF.

The rearrangement uses TRBV15 and TRBJ1-1; D uncertain. CDR1 is LNHNV and CDR2 is YYDKDF in the germline V gene (reference sequence). V was clipped by 4 bases and J by 11 bases, with 17 bases between them. CDR3 length: 13 residues. The CDR3 loop reads CATSTPTQHDAFF. The CDR3 coding sequence is TGTGCCACCAGCACCCCGACTCAACACGATGCTTTCTTT. Full variable domain (missing parts from reference TRBV15 and TRBJ1-1): DAMVIQNPRYQVTQFGKPVTLSCSQTLNHNVMYWYQQKSSQAPKLLFHYYDKDFNNEADTPDNFQSRRPNTSFCFLDIRSPGLGDTAMYLCATSTPTQHDAFFGQGTRLTVV.

This rearrangement joins TRBV7-2 to TRBJ2-1; TRBD2 matches 11 bases. V gave up 1 base and J gave up 5 bases; unmatched junction bases: 10. The CDR3 is 18 amino acids. Germline-derived CDR1 and CDR2 are SGHTA and FQGNSA. The CDR3 spells CASSLGRLAGGNNNEQFF. CDR3 nucleotide sequence: TGTGCCAGCAGCTTAGGAAGGCTAGCGGGGGGAAACAACAATGAGCAGTTCTTC.

The rearrangement links TRBV19 to TRBJ2-1, with 9 nucleotides matching TRBD1. V gave up 5 bases and J gave up 7 bases; unmatched junction bases: 12. The germline gives CDR1 LNHDA, CDR2 SQIVND (reference sequence). The CDR3 totals 16 residues. The CDR3 DNA sequence: TGTGCCAGTAGTCCAAGCCCGGGACAGGGAGAAAATGAGCAGTTCTTC. Protein product: CASSPSPGQGENEQFF.

The chain couples TRBV5-5 to TRBJ2-7, with TRBD1 as a possible D gene (6 bases). Germline V gene data show CDR1 as SGHKS and CDR2 as YYEKEE (reference sequence). The CDR3 is 14 residues long. Between the trimmed V and J ends, which lost 2 bases and 3 bases, there was a span of 12 bases. CDR3 amino acids: CASSLRQVFYEQYF. Written as DNA, the CDR3 is TGTGCCAGCAGCTTAAGACAGGTCTTCTACGAGCAGTACTTC.